This is a list of T cell receptor beta chains from one sample in a study of Ad26.COV2.S vaccination and SARS-CoV-2 variants. Profiled with immunoSEQ multiplex PCR; TCRdb holds only in-frame clones, not every one. The table shows more than 300,000 clones, with around 89% occurring only once. Sample: peripheral blood, taken in a trial of Ad26.COV2.S vaccine versus placebo. Source of these receptors: a person between 18 and 65 years old who received the Ad26.COV2.S COVID-19 vaccine or a placebo. Each CDR3 is given without its conserved first and last residue. A D gene is named only where the DNA matches it firmly.

d_gene: .
v_gene: TRBV7-8
len: 14
CDR3aa: ASSLWGTQSTDTQY

d_gene: TRBD2
v_gene: TRBV7-9
len: 14
CDR3aa: ASGLGTPGGTGELF

d_gene: TRBD1
v_gene: TRBV12-3/TRBV12-4
len: 11
CDR3aa: ASRGDRGYEQY

d_gene: .
v_gene: TRBV7-9
len: 15
CDR3aa: ASSAGVGSSSPYEQY

d_gene: .
v_gene: TRBV2
len: 11
CDR3aa: ASSATANQPQH

d_gene: .
v_gene: TRBV19
len: 12
CDR3aa: ASSIRGRIYGYT

d_gene: TRBD1
v_gene: TRBV5-6
len: 12
CDR3aa: ASSPGQGNQPQH

d_gene: .
v_gene: TRBV19
len: 12
CDR3aa: ASSPQRSNYGYT

d_gene: .
v_gene: TRBV19
len: 11
CDR3aa: ASSIGAGTEAF

d_gene: TRBD2
v_gene: TRBV2
len: 13
CDR3aa: ASRVLAGDRDTQY

d_gene: .
v_gene: TRBV6-5
len: 13
CDR3aa: ASRESGRTTGEQY

d_gene: TRBD1
v_gene: TRBV7-2
len: 12
CDR3aa: ASSPIGQAYEQY

d_gene: .
v_gene: TRBV30
len: 12
CDR3aa: AWKSGPSYNEQF

d_gene: .
v_gene: TRBV7-2
len: 11
CDR3aa: ASSSDRLEGQY

d_gene: TRBD2
v_gene: TRBV7-9
len: 16
CDR3aa: ASSFSVVAGASGNEQF

d_gene: .
v_gene: TRBV28
len: 13
CDR3aa: ASSPWGVTNEKLF

d_gene: .
v_gene: TRBV11-2
len: 10
CDR3aa: ASSLIHNEQF

d_gene: TRBD2
v_gene: TRBV3-1/TRBV3-2
len: 14
CDR3aa: ASSVRLAGYNDEQF

d_gene: .
v_gene: TRBV15
len: 14
CDR3aa: ATSRDGGVSNYGYT

d_gene: TRBD2
v_gene: TRBV9
len: 12
CDR3aa: ASSGTSGSYEQY

d_gene: .
v_gene: TRBV19
len: 12
CDR3aa: ASSSGAGNHLAF

d_gene: .
v_gene: TRBV7-2
len: 14
CDR3aa: ASSLAKEGIGDTQY

d_gene: TRBD1
v_gene: TRBV14
len: 12
CDR3aa: ASSQGTEVPEAF

d_gene: .
v_gene: TRBV19
len: 11
CDR3aa: ATGPTGSYGYT

d_gene: TRBD1
v_gene: TRBV2
len: 13
CDR3aa: ASSKIGQGGYGYT

d_gene: TRBD1
v_gene: TRBV5-1
len: 10
CDR3aa: ASSLAGQEAF

d_gene: .
v_gene: TRBV5-1
len: 13
CDR3aa: ASSLEGTVYNEQF

d_gene: .
v_gene: TRBV6-1
len: 13
CDR3aa: ASSEANRAAQPQH

d_gene: .
v_gene: TRBV6-5
len: 13
CDR3aa: ASSYSRGVAGELF